The subject of this entry is one TCR beta chain. The antigen is undetermined. A universal primer site was added by template switching, and unique molecular identifiers were carried by the cDNA. TCRdb processed the 5' RACE reads anew with MiXCR; each CDR3 protein has one entry. The sample consists of around 670,000 distinct CDR3 sequences, 5.5% to 6.5% of them appearing once. This entry comes from a study of identical twins. Regarding the study as a whole: Within cord blood, abundant beta clonotypes carried fewer insertions, but memory repertoires showed no such trend. It was cross-sectional statistical analysis, not following the same donors, that the conclusions relied on.

The V gene's germline CDR1 is MGHRA and CDR2 YSYEKL. J was trimmed by 4 bases and V by 0 bases; bases with no gene match: 10. The CDR3 spans 18 residues. Sequencing was performed on naive T cells sorted from blood. This sequence was found in a young man in good health. The chain combines TRBV4-1 with TRBJ2-2; 8 nucleotides match TRBD1. The CDR3: CASSQDPGQGLGTGELFF. CDR3 coding DNA: TGCGCCAGCAGCCAAGACCCAGGACAGGGTTTGGGCACCGGGGAGCTGTTTTTT.